Below, one T cell receptor (beta chain) is given with its context. Its antigen is not known. Antigen-specific CD4+ T cells were expanded with viral peptide pools in the ViraFEST assay before sequencing. Culture lasted about 10 days before CD4+ T cell isolation. Documented for the person is a PCR-confirmed SARS-CoV-2 infection occurring between March and December 2020. A pool of HIV-1 Nef peptides served as the condition for the negative control culture. Half of the medium was exchanged for IL-2 medium on both days 3 and 7. The sample comes from a study of vaccination effects on CD4 cells after COVID-19. Study-level background: Both of the two convalescent patients gave a sample, one 16 days and one a week before vaccination.

Unmatched junction bases numbered 13, after V lost 3 bases and J lost 2 bases. Germline assignment: CDR1 MNHNS and CDR2 SASEGT. This CDR3 has 18 amino acids. Generated by immunoSEQ multiplex PCR, the TCRdb table keeps only in-frame clones and is missing some. The sample records roughly 57,000 clones, around 82% being singletons. The sample consisted of CD4+ T cells from PBMCs cultured with HIV peptides, taken before COVID-19 vaccination. Indicated subset: HIV-1 Nef peptide pool negative control/reference culture. This chain uses TRBV6-1 with TRBJ2-5; 9 positions match TRBD2. The clonotype was recovered from a human donor who had a prior SARS-CoV-2 infection. CDR3 sequence reads: CASSEQRGGSGGQETQYF. DNA for the CDR3: TGTGCCAGCAGTGAGCAAAGGGGGGGTAGCGGGGGACAAGAGACCCAGTACTTC.